Here is one T cell receptor beta chain with its context. Its antigen is unidentified. The data belong to a study of Tregs in tolerant kidney transplant recipients. Whole-study results and caveats: Few patients were studied, so findings need validation in larger groups. Tolerant patients' donor-specific Tregs expanded beyond overall Tregs, suggesting antigen-driven growth.

TCRdb's copy holds only in-frame clones and misses some; the assay was immunoSEQ multiplex PCR. The sample has approximately 81,000 clones; 90% to 95% are singletons. CDR1 SEHNR and CDR2 FQNEAQ come from the germline V gene (reference sequence). The length of the CDR3 is 15 residues. V was clipped by 5 bases and J by 3 bases; unmatched bases: 10. The nonmyeloablative bone marrow transplants came from related graft donors, with transient mixed chimerism. Unstimulated regulatory T cells (CD4+CD25+CD127-), CD4+CD25- non-regulatory cells, CD4 and CD8 cells were FACS-sorted from thawed PBMCs. This TCR was sampled from a human patient who received a combined kidney and bone marrow transplant. Some T cells may have originated in the graft donor. The sequences come from CD4+ T cells from blood (PBMCs), collected 24 months after the transplant. The V call is TRBV7-9, the J call TRBJ2-7, with 7 bases that match TRBD2. In DNA, the CDR3 is TGTGCCAGCAGCGCCCTGGCGGGAGACGGCTACGAGCAGTACTTC. Its protein is CASSALAGDGYEQYF.